This T cell receptor beta chain was profiled in a study of technical replicates of blood from a few donors. This clone was detected a few times. Profiled with immunoSEQ multiplex PCR; TCRdb holds only in-frame clones, not every one. The table shows tens of thousands of clones, with just under 95% occurring only once. The CDR3 consists of 16 residues. With 4 bases clipped from V and 4 bases from J, the junction kept 12 bases outside the gene matches. CDR1 is KGHSY, CDR2 FQNENV, per germline. The sequence came from a human donor in good health. The gene calls are TRBV16 and TRBJ1-1; 7 bases match TRBD1. The sequenced material came from T cells isolated from PBMCs. CDR3 sequence: CASSPGLQGIGTEAFF. The CDR3 coding sequence is TGTGCCAGCAGCCCGGGGCTACAGGGGATAGGCACTGAAGCTTTCTTT.